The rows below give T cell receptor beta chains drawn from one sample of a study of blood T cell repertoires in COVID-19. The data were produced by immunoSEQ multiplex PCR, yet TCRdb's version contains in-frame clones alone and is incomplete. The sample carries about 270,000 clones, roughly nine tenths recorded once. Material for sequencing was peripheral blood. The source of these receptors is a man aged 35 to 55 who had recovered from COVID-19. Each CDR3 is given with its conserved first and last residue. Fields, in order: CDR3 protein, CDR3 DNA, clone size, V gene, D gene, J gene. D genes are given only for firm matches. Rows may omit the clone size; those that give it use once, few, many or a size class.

cdr3_aa: CASSDPYEQFF
cdr3_nt: TGTGCCAGCAGTGACCCCTACGAGCAGTTCTTC
clone_size: -
v_call: TRBV25-1
d_call: -
j_call: TRBJ2-1

cdr3_aa: CASSHRPGGLLLFTEAFF
cdr3_nt: TGTGCCAGCAGCCATCGCCCAGGGGGACTCCTCTTATTTACTGAAGCTTTCTTT
clone_size: -
v_call: TRBV7-9
d_call: TRBD1
j_call: TRBJ1-1

cdr3_aa: CASSPWGGTGLEQYF
cdr3_nt: TGCGCCAGCAGCCCTTGGGGGGGGACAGGCCTCGAGCAGTACTTC
clone_size: -
v_call: TRBV5-1
d_call: -
j_call: TRBJ2-7

cdr3_aa: CASSQVGSVDEQFF
cdr3_nt: TGTGCCAGCAGCCAAGTTGGTAGCGTTGACGAGCAGTTCTTC
clone_size: -
v_call: TRBV3-1/TRBV3-2
d_call: -
j_call: TRBJ2-1

cdr3_aa: CASSLASGRAYHEQYF
cdr3_nt: TGTGCCAGCAGCTTAGCGTCCGGGAGGGCCTACCACGAGCAGTACTTC
clone_size: -
v_call: TRBV7-6
d_call: TRBD2
j_call: TRBJ2-7

cdr3_aa: CASRRTSGRVSTDTQYF
cdr3_nt: TGTGCCAGCAGGCGGACTAGCGGGAGGGTTAGCACAGATACGCAGTATTTT
clone_size: -
v_call: TRBV27
d_call: TRBD2
j_call: TRBJ2-3

cdr3_aa: CASSFFRGRNTEAFF
cdr3_nt: TGTGCCAGCAGCTTTTTCAGGGGGCGAAACACTGAAGCTTTCTTT
clone_size: -
v_call: TRBV13
d_call: TRBD1
j_call: TRBJ1-1

cdr3_aa: CASSLTGAYEQYF
cdr3_nt: TGTGCCAGCAGCTTGACAGGGGCCTACGAGCAGTACTTC
clone_size: -
v_call: TRBV5-8
d_call: TRBD1
j_call: TRBJ2-7

cdr3_aa: CASSSTGQITDTQYF
cdr3_nt: TGCGCCAGCAGTTCAACGGGACAGATTACAGATACGCAGTATTTT
clone_size: -
v_call: TRBV10-1
d_call: TRBD1
j_call: TRBJ2-3

cdr3_aa: CASAIEDGNYGYTF
cdr3_nt: TGTGCTAGTGCCATTGAGGATGGGAACTATGGCTACACCTTC
clone_size: -
v_call: TRBV12-5
d_call: -
j_call: TRBJ1-2

cdr3_aa: CASSWTANQPQHF
cdr3_nt: TGTGCCAGCAGTTGGACAGCCAATCAGCCCCAGCATTTT
clone_size: -
v_call: TRBV12-3/TRBV12-4
d_call: -
j_call: TRBJ1-5

cdr3_aa: CASSQRRTVREQFF
cdr3_nt: TGTGCCAGCAGCCAACGAAGGACAGTTCGGGAGCAGTTCTTC
clone_size: -
v_call: TRBV7-8
d_call: -
j_call: TRBJ2-1

cdr3_aa: CASSYSGRGRKQPQHF
cdr3_nt: TGTGCCAGCAGTTACTCCGGTCGAGGGAGGAAGCAGCCCCAGCATTTT
clone_size: -
v_call: TRBV6-2/TRBV6-3
d_call: -
j_call: TRBJ1-5

cdr3_aa: CASSPEQGTYGYGYTF
cdr3_nt: TGCGCCAGCAGCCCGGAACAGGGGACGTACGGCTATGGCTACACCTTC
clone_size: -
v_call: TRBV4-3
d_call: TRBD1
j_call: TRBJ1-2

cdr3_aa: CASSGDRGGELFF
cdr3_nt: TGTGCCAGCAGTGGGGACAGGGGCGGGGAGCTGTTTTTT
clone_size: -
v_call: TRBV12-3/TRBV12-4
d_call: TRBD1
j_call: TRBJ2-2

cdr3_aa: CASSVGTYFGDTQYF
cdr3_nt: TGTGCCAGCAGCGTTGGTACCTACTTCGGTGATACGCAGTATTTT
clone_size: once
v_call: TRBV11-2
d_call: -
j_call: TRBJ2-3

cdr3_aa: CASSVTGVETQYF
cdr3_nt: TGTGCCAGTAGTGTGACGGGGGTGGAGACCCAGTACTTC
clone_size: -
v_call: TRBV19
d_call: -
j_call: TRBJ2-5

cdr3_aa: CASSPRSLEQYF
cdr3_nt: TGTGCCAGCTCACCTAGAAGCCTCGAGCAGTACTTC
clone_size: -
v_call: TRBV18
d_call: -
j_call: TRBJ2-7

cdr3_aa: CASSADRNSGANVLTF
cdr3_nt: TGTGCCAGCTCAGCGGACAGGAACTCTGGGGCCAACGTCCTGACTTTC
clone_size: -
v_call: TRBV18
d_call: TRBD1
j_call: TRBJ2-6

cdr3_aa: CASSPYEGGFGNTIYF
cdr3_nt: TGTGCCAGCAGCCCTTACGAAGGGGGCTTTGGAAACACCATATATTTT
clone_size: -
v_call: TRBV27
d_call: TRBD1
j_call: TRBJ1-3

cdr3_aa: CASGLAGDTQYF
cdr3_nt: TGTGCCAGCGGACTAGCGGGAGATACGCAGTATTTT
clone_size: -
v_call: TRBV6-5
d_call: TRBD2
j_call: TRBJ2-3

cdr3_aa: CASSQDTGGTNYNEQFF
cdr3_nt: TGCGCCAGCAGCCAAGATACGGGGGGGACTAACTACAATGAGCAGTTCTTC
clone_size: -
v_call: TRBV4-3
d_call: TRBD2
j_call: TRBJ2-1

cdr3_aa: CASSHTGYGYTF
cdr3_nt: TGTGCCAGCAGCCATACAGGGTATGGCTACACCTTC
clone_size: -
v_call: TRBV4-2
d_call: -
j_call: TRBJ1-2

cdr3_aa: CATKGTGENTEAFF
cdr3_nt: TGTGCCACGAAAGGGACAGGAGAGAACACTGAAGCTTTCTTT
clone_size: -
v_call: TRBV24-1
d_call: TRBD1
j_call: TRBJ1-1

cdr3_aa: CASSSTTGRTEAFF
cdr3_nt: TGTGCCAGCAGCTCTACGACAGGGCGCACTGAAGCTTTCTTT
clone_size: -
v_call: TRBV5-5
d_call: TRBD1
j_call: TRBJ1-1

cdr3_aa: CASSYGGPGRSNEQFF
cdr3_nt: TGTGCCAGCAGTTACGGGGGCCCGGGGAGAAGCAATGAGCAGTTCTTC
clone_size: -
v_call: TRBV6-2/TRBV6-3
d_call: -
j_call: TRBJ2-1

cdr3_aa: CASSFWPSAGENEQYF
cdr3_nt: TGTGCCAGCAGCTTCTGGCCCTCGGCAGGGGAAAACGAGCAGTACTTC
clone_size: -
v_call: TRBV7-8
d_call: -
j_call: TRBJ2-7

cdr3_aa: CASSLVASGRNEQFF
cdr3_nt: TGTGCCAGCAGCTTGGTGGCTAGCGGGAGGAATGAGCAGTTCTTC
clone_size: -
v_call: TRBV5-4
d_call: TRBD2
j_call: TRBJ2-1

cdr3_aa: CASSGTSGYNEQFF
cdr3_nt: TGCGCCAGCAGCGGGACTAGCGGATACAATGAGCAGTTCTTC
clone_size: once
v_call: TRBV10-2
d_call: TRBD2
j_call: TRBJ2-1

cdr3_aa: CASSLKAGGPHNEQFF
cdr3_nt: TGCGCCAGCAGCTTGAAGGCGGGAGGGCCCCACAATGAGCAGTTCTTC
clone_size: -
v_call: TRBV5-1
d_call: TRBD2
j_call: TRBJ2-1

cdr3_aa: CASSPKGGRGYNEQFF
cdr3_nt: TGTGCCAGCTCACCAAAAGGAGGCAGGGGCTACAATGAGCAGTTCTTC
clone_size: -
v_call: TRBV18
d_call: -
j_call: TRBJ2-1

cdr3_aa: CAWILAGGPREQFF
cdr3_nt: TGTGCCTGGATACTAGCGGGAGGGCCACGGGAGCAGTTCTTC
clone_size: -
v_call: TRBV30
d_call: TRBD2
j_call: TRBJ2-1

cdr3_aa: CASSIGSSGRAYEQYF
cdr3_nt: TGTGCCAGTAGTATAGGATCTAGCGGGAGGGCCTACGAGCAGTACTTC
clone_size: -
v_call: TRBV19
d_call: TRBD2
j_call: TRBJ2-7

cdr3_aa: CASSLGVRDRGSTGELFF
cdr3_nt: TGTGCCAGCAGCTTAGGGGTCCGGGACAGGGGATCCACCGGGGAGCTGTTTTTT
clone_size: -
v_call: TRBV7-2
d_call: TRBD1
j_call: TRBJ2-2

cdr3_aa: CATSDFEIDEAFF
cdr3_nt: TGTGCCACCAGTGATTTTGAGATCGATGAAGCTTTCTTT
clone_size: -
v_call: TRBV24-1
d_call: -
j_call: TRBJ1-1

cdr3_aa: CASSLNPSSGRDHEQYF
cdr3_nt: TGTGCCAGCAGCCTAAACCCTTCCAGCGGGAGGGACCACGAGCAGTACTTC
clone_size: -
v_call: TRBV7-8
d_call: TRBD2
j_call: TRBJ2-7

cdr3_aa: CASSLNYEQYF
cdr3_nt: TGTGCCAGCAGCCTTAACTACGAGCAGTACTTC
clone_size: -
v_call: TRBV6-2/TRBV6-3
d_call: -
j_call: TRBJ2-7

cdr3_aa: CASSLPQGGGEKLFF
cdr3_nt: TGTGCCAGCAGCTTACCACAGGGTGGGGGTGAAAAACTGTTTTTT
clone_size: -
v_call: TRBV7-9
d_call: -
j_call: TRBJ1-4

cdr3_aa: CASSIKGSNYGYTF
cdr3_nt: TGTGCCAGTAGTATCAAGGGGTCCAACTATGGCTACACCTTC
clone_size: -
v_call: TRBV19
d_call: -
j_call: TRBJ1-2

cdr3_aa: CASRGQGLTSDF
cdr3_nt: TGCGCCAGCAGGGGACAGGGGCTGACGTCGGACTTC
clone_size: -
v_call: TRBV10-1
d_call: TRBD1
j_call: TRBJ2-4

cdr3_aa: CSVSRGRYEQYF
cdr3_nt: TGCAGCGTTTCCAGGGGCCGCTACGAGCAGTACTTC
clone_size: -
v_call: TRBV29-1
d_call: -
j_call: TRBJ2-7

cdr3_aa: CASSKSSDPYNEQFF
cdr3_nt: TGTGCCAGCAGTAAATCTAGCGACCCCTACAATGAGCAGTTCTTC
clone_size: many
v_call: TRBV6-5
d_call: -
j_call: TRBJ2-1

cdr3_aa: CASGIQGGLHSPLHF
cdr3_nt: TGTGCCAGTGGGATACAGGGTGGCCTGCATTCACCCCTCCACTTT
clone_size: -
v_call: TRBV19
d_call: -
j_call: TRBJ1-6

cdr3_aa: CARHRAGANVLTF
cdr3_nt: TGCGCCAGACACAGAGCTGGGGCCAACGTCCTGACTTTC
clone_size: -
v_call: TRBV10-1
d_call: -
j_call: TRBJ2-6

cdr3_aa: CASSPRGEIDTEAFF
cdr3_nt: TGTGCCAGCAGCCCGCGTGGGGAGATAGACACTGAAGCTTTCTTT
clone_size: -
v_call: TRBV9
d_call: -
j_call: TRBJ1-1

cdr3_aa: CASSLTGGLAHEQFF
cdr3_nt: TGTGCCAGCAGCTTAACGGGGGGACTAGCGCATGAGCAGTTCTTC
clone_size: -
v_call: TRBV7-3
d_call: TRBD2
j_call: TRBJ2-1

cdr3_aa: CASSLAARQETQYF
cdr3_nt: TGTGCCAGCAGCTTGGCCGCGAGACAAGAGACCCAGTACTTC
clone_size: -
v_call: TRBV5-6
d_call: -
j_call: TRBJ2-5

cdr3_aa: CASFRQSIPNTEAFF
cdr3_nt: TGTGCCAGTTTCCGACAGTCAATCCCGAACACTGAAGCTTTCTTT
clone_size: -
v_call: TRBV18
d_call: -
j_call: TRBJ1-1

cdr3_aa: CASSLSRYTEAFF
cdr3_nt: TGTGCCAGCAGTTTGTCCCGTTACACTGAAGCTTTCTTT
clone_size: -
v_call: TRBV12-3/TRBV12-4
d_call: -
j_call: TRBJ1-1

cdr3_aa: CASRWDPGAWNEQYF
cdr3_nt: TGCGCCAGCAGATGGGACCCGGGAGCGTGGAACGAGCAGTACTTC
clone_size: few
v_call: TRBV5-1
d_call: -
j_call: TRBJ2-7

cdr3_aa: CASSLKGQGTHGYTF
cdr3_nt: TGTGCCAGCAGCTTAAAGGGACAGGGGACCCATGGCTACACCTTC
clone_size: -
v_call: TRBV7-2
d_call: TRBD1
j_call: TRBJ1-2

cdr3_aa: CASSFPSGNYEQYF
cdr3_nt: TGTGCCAGCAGCTTCCCTAGCGGGAACTACGAGCAGTACTTC
clone_size: -
v_call: TRBV11-2
d_call: TRBD2
j_call: TRBJ2-7

cdr3_aa: CASSYPDRSNQPQHF
cdr3_nt: TGCGCCAGCAGCTACCCGGACAGAAGCAATCAGCCCCAGCATTTT
clone_size: -
v_call: TRBV5-1
d_call: -
j_call: TRBJ1-5

cdr3_aa: CASSITRGRQFF
cdr3_nt: TGTGCCAGTAGTATAACAAGAGGGAGGCAGTTCTTC
clone_size: once
v_call: TRBV19
d_call: -
j_call: TRBJ2-1

cdr3_aa: CASSQSYEQYF
cdr3_nt: TGCGCCAGCAGCCAATCCTACGAGCAGTACTTC
clone_size: -
v_call: TRBV10-2
d_call: -
j_call: TRBJ2-7

cdr3_aa: CASSFYGPQRVDTQYF
cdr3_nt: TGTGCCAGCAGCTTCTACGGGCCACAGAGGGTAGATACGCAGTATTTT
clone_size: -
v_call: TRBV5-6
d_call: -
j_call: TRBJ2-3

cdr3_aa: CASSLDLWGQGHYGYTF
cdr3_nt: TGTGCCAGCAGCTTAGATCTATGGGGACAGGGCCACTATGGCTACACCTTC
clone_size: -
v_call: TRBV7-2
d_call: TRBD1
j_call: TRBJ1-2

cdr3_aa: CASSPRTGGSGVTNEKLFF
cdr3_nt: TGTGCCAGCTCACCACGGACAGGGGGATCAGGGGTAACTAATGAAAAACTGTTTTTT
clone_size: -
v_call: TRBV18
d_call: TRBD1
j_call: TRBJ1-4